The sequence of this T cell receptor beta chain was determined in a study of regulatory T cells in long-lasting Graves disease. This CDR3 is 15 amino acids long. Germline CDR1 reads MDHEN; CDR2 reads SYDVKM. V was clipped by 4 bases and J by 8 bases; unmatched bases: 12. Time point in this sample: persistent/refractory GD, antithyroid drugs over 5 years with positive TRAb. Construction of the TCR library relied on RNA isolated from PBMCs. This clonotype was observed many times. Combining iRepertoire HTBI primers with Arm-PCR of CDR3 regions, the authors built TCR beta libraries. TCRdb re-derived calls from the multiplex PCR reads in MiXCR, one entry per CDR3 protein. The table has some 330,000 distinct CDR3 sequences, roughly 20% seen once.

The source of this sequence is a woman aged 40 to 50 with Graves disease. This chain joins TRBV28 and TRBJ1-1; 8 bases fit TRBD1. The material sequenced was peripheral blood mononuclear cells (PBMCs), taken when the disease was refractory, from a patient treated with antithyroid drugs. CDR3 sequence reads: CASSWLAGGGFEAFF. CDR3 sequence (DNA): TGTGCCAGCAGTTGGTTGGCAGGGGGCGGCTTCGAAGCTTTCTTT.